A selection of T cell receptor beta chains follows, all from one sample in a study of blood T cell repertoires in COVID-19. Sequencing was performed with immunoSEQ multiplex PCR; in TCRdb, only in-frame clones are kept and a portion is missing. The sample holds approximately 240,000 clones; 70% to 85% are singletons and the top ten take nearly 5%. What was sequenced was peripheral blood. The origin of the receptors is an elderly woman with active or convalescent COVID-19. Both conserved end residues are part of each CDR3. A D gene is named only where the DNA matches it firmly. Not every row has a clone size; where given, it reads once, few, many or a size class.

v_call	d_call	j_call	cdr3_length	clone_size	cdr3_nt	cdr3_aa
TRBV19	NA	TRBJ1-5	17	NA	TGTGCCAGTAGTATAGATCTTTGGCAGGCTAGCAATCAGCCCCAGCATTTT	CASSIDLWQASNQPQHF
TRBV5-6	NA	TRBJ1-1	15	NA	TGTGCCAGCAGCTTGGGATTCGGGTTTAACACTGAAGCTTTCTTT	CASSLGFGFNTEAFF
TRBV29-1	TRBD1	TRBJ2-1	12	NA	TGCAGCGTTTATTCAGGGGGCGATGAGCAGTTCTTC	CSVYSGGDEQFF
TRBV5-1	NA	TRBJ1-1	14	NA	TGCGCCAGCAGCCCAGACACTCCTAACACTGAAGCTTTCTTT	CASSPDTPNTEAFF
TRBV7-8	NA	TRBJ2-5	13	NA	TGTGCCAGCAGCTTCAGGGGCCAAGAGACCCAGTACTTC	CASSFRGQETQYF
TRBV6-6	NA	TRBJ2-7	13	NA	TGTGCCAGCGGGCGGACAGAGAACTACGAGCAGTACTTC	CASGRTENYEQYF
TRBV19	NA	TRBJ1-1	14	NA	TGTGCCAGTAGTATAGTCGACCGGAGCACTGAAGCTTTCTTT	CASSIVDRSTEAFF
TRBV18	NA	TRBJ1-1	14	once	TGTGCCAGCTCATCAACCAGGGAGGGCACTGAAGCTTTCTTT	CASSSTREGTEAFF
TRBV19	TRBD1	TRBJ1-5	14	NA	TGTGCCAGTAGTTCAACAGGGGGCAATCAGCCCCAGCATTTT	CASSSTGGNQPQHF
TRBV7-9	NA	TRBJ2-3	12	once	TGTGCCAGCAGTTCATTCACAGATACGCAGTATTTT	CASSSFTDTQYF
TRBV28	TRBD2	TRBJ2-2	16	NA	TGTGCCAGCAGTTCCTTTAGCGGGGGTGGCACCGGGGAGCTGTTTTTT	CASSSFSGGGTGELFF
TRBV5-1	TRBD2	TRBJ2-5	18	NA	TGCGCCAGCAGCGGCACCGGGACTAGCGGGAGGCACCAAGAGACCCAGTACTTC	CASSGTGTSGRHQETQYF
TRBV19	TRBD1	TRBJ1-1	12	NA	TGTGCCAGTAGTCTCCCTAGGGGGCTAGCTTTCTTT	CASSLPRGLAFF
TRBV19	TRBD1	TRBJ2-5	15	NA	TGTGCCAGTAGACGGGACAGGGGCCCTGGGGAGACCCAGTACTTC	CASRRDRGPGETQYF
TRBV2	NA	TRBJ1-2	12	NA	TGTGCCAGCAGTGAAGGGCCCCCGGGCTACACCTTC	CASSEGPPGYTF
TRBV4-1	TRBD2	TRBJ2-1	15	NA	TGCGCCAGCAGCCCCCGGACTAGCGGGAGGCGTGAGCAGTTCTTC	CASSPRTSGRREQFF
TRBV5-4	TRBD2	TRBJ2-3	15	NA	TGTGCCAGCAGCTTGTGGGCGGCTAGCGGGGGGGCCGGGTATTTT	CASSLWAASGGAGYF
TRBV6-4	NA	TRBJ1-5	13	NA	TGTGCCAGCAGTGCCGAGGGCGACCAGCCCCAGCATTTT	CASSAEGDQPQHF
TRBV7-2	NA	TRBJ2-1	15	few	TGTGCCAGCAGCTCTTTTAGATTATCTAGTAATGAGCAGTTCTTC	CASSSFRLSSNEQFF
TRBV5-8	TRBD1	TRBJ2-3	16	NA	TGTGCCAGCAGCTTGAGAGGGGGCAGTAGCACAGATACGCAGTATTTT	CASSLRGGSSTDTQYF
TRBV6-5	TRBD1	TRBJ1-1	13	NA	TGTGCCAGCACCCTGGACAGGGCCTCTGAAGCTTTCTTT	CASTLDRASEAFF
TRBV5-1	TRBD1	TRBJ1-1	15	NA	TGCGCCAGCAGCCCTGACAGGGTAGATGACACTGAAGCTTTCTTT	CASSPDRVDDTEAFF
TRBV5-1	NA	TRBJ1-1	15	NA	TGCGCCAGCAGCCCCTACTCGGGGGTTAACACTGAAGCTTTCTTT	CASSPYSGVNTEAFF
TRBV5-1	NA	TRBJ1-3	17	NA	TGCGCCAGCAGCTCCCGCCAGGGTTCTGGTTCTGGAAACACCATATATTTT	CASSSRQGSGSGNTIYF
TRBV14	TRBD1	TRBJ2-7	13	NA	TGTGCCAGCAGTCGGGACAGGGCTAACGAGCAGTACTTC	CASSRDRANEQYF
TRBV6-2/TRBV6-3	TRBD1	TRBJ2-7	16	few	TGTGCCAGCAGTTACTATCGGGACAGGGGAGGGGGCGAGCAGTACTTC	CASSYYRDRGGGEQYF
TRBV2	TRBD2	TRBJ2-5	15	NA	TGTGCCAGCAGTGAGACTAGCGGGTACCAAGAGACCCAGTACTTC	CASSETSGYQETQYF
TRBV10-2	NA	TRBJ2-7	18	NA	TGCGCCAGCACCACTGCAGGGACAACGGCTAGCGGCTCCTACGAGCAGTACTTC	CASTTAGTTASGSYEQYF
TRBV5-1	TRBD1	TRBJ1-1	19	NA	TGCGCCAGCAGCCCATCGTTATGGACAGGGAGATCTATGAACACTGAAGCTTTCTTT	CASSPSLWTGRSMNTEAFF
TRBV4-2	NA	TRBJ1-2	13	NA	TGTGCCAGCAGCCTTACTATGACCAATGGCTACACCTTC	CASSLTMTNGYTF
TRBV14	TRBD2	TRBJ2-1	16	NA	TGTGCCAGCAGCCAAGTGGGCAGCGGGGCTTACAATGAGCAGTTCTTC	CASSQVGSGAYNEQFF